Shown below are 23 T cell receptor beta chains from a single sample sequenced in a study of blood T cells in healthy people across ages. A J-beta primer mix and a sample-barcoded 5' primer were used in a second PCR of roughly 6 to 11 cycles. One entry per CDR3 protein, called by TCRdb with MiXCR from the 5' RACE reads. The top ten hold 17% of the sample, which has around 900,000 distinct CDR3 sequences, 25% to 35% seen once. Sequencing input: blood. These receptors originate from a woman older than 75 in good health.

This clonotype has just one count. A much larger clonotype is one base distant, so this may be a read error. This chain connects TRBV12-3 or TRBV12-4 to TRBJ1-1; possible D gene TRBD1, 6 bases. Trimming took 6 bases from V and 1 from J, leaving 15 bases between them. The CDR3 covers 15 residues. As DNA, the CDR3 is TGTGCCAGCAGGAACGGGGGCGCGTCGAACACTGAAGCTTTCTTT. Translating it yields CASRNGGASNTEAFF.

The table lists this clonotype with many counts. V usage is TRBV29-1 and J usage is TRBJ2-2, with a possible D match to TRBD1 (6 bases). V dropped 6 bases and J dropped 4 bases, with 9 bases sitting between them. From germline, CDR1 is SQVTM and CDR2 ANQGSEA. This CDR3 is 12 amino acids long. The CDR3 bases are TGCAGCGTGGGACAAGTCACCGGGGAGCTGTTTTTT. Its translation is CSVGQVTGELFF.

This clonotype was recorded many times. The chain links TRBV5-1 to TRBJ2-1; 14 positions match TRBD2. The CDR3 consists of 18 residues. V lost 4 bases to trimming and J lost 0 bases; unmatched junction nucleotides: 6. The V gene's germline CDR1 is SGHRS and CDR2 YFSETQ. The CDR3 is CASSGLAGGLSSYNEQFF. DNA of the CDR3: TGCGCCAGCAGCGGACTAGCGGGGGGCTTGAGCTCCTACAATGAGCAGTTCTTC.

There are many counts of this clonotype. J is TRBJ2-1 and V is TRBV3-1, with D unresolved. Trimming took 4 bases from V and 6 from J, leaving 19 bases between them. Germline loops: CDR1 LGHDT, CDR2 YNNKEL (reference sequence). This CDR3 is built from 16 residues. The CDR3 here is CASSPPPAFFPNEQFF. The CDR3 bases are TGTGCCAGCAGCCCCCCCCCGGCCTTCTTCCCCAATGAGCAGTTCTTC.

This clonotype appeared many times. A much larger clone is a single base away; this may be a read error. This chain uses TRBV10-3 with TRBJ2-4; D gene uncertain. CDR1 is ENHRY and CDR2 is SYGVKD in the germline V gene. This CDR3 has 14 amino acids. V was cut by 6 bases and J by 8 bases, with 17 bases left in between. This CDR3 is CAIREGSAKDIQYF. The CDR3 DNA follows: TGTGCCATCAGGGAAGGGTCAGCTAAAGACATTCAGTACTTC.

This chain uses TRBV28 with TRBJ1-4; 8 bases fit TRBD1. The CDR3 is made up of 15 amino acids. The V segment lost 2 bases and the J segment 7 bases; nucleotides outside the gene matches: 6. Germline lookup yields CDR1 MDHEN and CDR2 SYDVKM. The CDR3 coding sequence is TGTGCCAGCAGTTTACCCGGACAGGGCGGTGAAAAACTGTTTTTT. Translation: CASSLPGQGGEKLFF.

In regard to this clonotype: Being one base from a much bigger clone, this may be a read error. The rearrangement joins TRBV4-3 to TRBJ1-6; TRBD1 matches 7 bases. The V segment lost 4 bases and the J segment 7 bases; nucleotides outside the gene matches: 10. The CDR3 is 16 residues long. Germline assignment: CDR1 LGHNA and CDR2 YSLEER. CDR3 region: CASSLARQGPNSPLHF. The DNA for the CDR3 is TGCGCCAGCAGCCTAGCTAGACAGGGTCCGAATTCACCCCTCCACTTT.

At least ten counts were recorded for this clonotype. This CDR3 is CASSQVNMIQGTSYEQYF. CDR3 nucleotides: TGTGCCAGCAGCCAAGTTAACATGATACAGGGGACAAGCTACGAGCAGTACTTC. The chain has TRBV14 and TRBJ2-7, with TRBD1 matching 7 bases. The germline V gene encodes CDR1 SGHDN and CDR2 FVKESK. With 1 base clipped from V and 3 bases from J, the junction kept 15 bases outside the gene matches. The CDR3 spans 18 residues.

The table lists this clonotype with a few counts. A single base separates this from a much larger clone, so it may be a read error. The chain uses TRBV7-2 and TRBJ2-4; 7 bases are shared with TRBD2. The J call may be wrong; the DNA end is better matched by TRBJ2-5. The CDR3 extends over 15 amino acids. The V gene's germline CDR1 is SGHTA and CDR2 FQGNSA. The CDR3 here is CASSLSRGKVETQYF. CDR3 sequence (DNA): TGTGCCAGCAGCTTATCGCGGGGGAAAGTAGAGACCCAGTACTTC.

The V gene is TRBV5-1, the J gene TRBJ2-7; TRBD1 agrees at 8 bases. Germline assignment: CDR1 SGHRS and CDR2 YFSETQ. The J segment lost 6 bases and the V segment lost 0 bases, leaving 5 bases of the junction unmatched. The CDR3 runs to 14 residues. CDR3 protein: CASSLAQGASEQYF. CDR3 DNA sequence: TGCGCCAGCAGCTTGGCTCAGGGGGCGAGCGAGCAGTACTTC.

Concerning this clonotype itself: This could be a read error, since a much larger clone is one nucleotide away. The rearrangement links TRBV3-1 to TRBJ2-5; TRBD2 agrees at 7 bases. The J segment lost 11 bases and the V segment lost 4 bases, leaving 10 bases of the junction unmatched. Germline loops: CDR1 LGHDT, CDR2 YNNKEL (reference sequence). This CDR3 is 13 amino acids long. Here the CDR3 DNA reads TGTGCCAGCAGCCCTACTAGCGACAATGAGCAGTACTTC. As protein: CASSPTSDNEQYF.

This clonotype occurred many times. This rearrangement joins TRBV4-3 to TRBJ2-7; 7 nucleotides line up with TRBD2. The CDR3 has 16 residues. V shed 0 bases and J 3 bases; nucleotides not matched to a gene: 8. The V gene's germline CDR1 is LGHNA and CDR2 YSLEER. The CDR3 loop reads CASSQDLGRGFYEQYF. In DNA, the CDR3 is TGCGCCAGCAGCCAAGATTTGGGGCGGGGGTTCTACGAGCAGTACTTC.

This sequence joins TRBV20-1 and TRBJ2-1; 8 bases agree with TRBD1. The V segment lost 7 bases and the J segment 4 bases; nucleotides outside the gene matches: 9. The CDR3 is 14 residues long. CDR1 is DFQATT and CDR2 is SNEGSKA in the germline V gene (reference sequence). The CDR3 nucleotides are TGCAGTGTTACCCAGGGGGCTTCATACAATGAGCAGTTCTTC. It yields the protein CSVTQGASYNEQFF.

The gene calls are TRBV24-1 and TRBJ1-3; D not certain. Germline CDR1 reads KGHDR; CDR2 reads SFDVKD. CDR3 length: 13 residues. V was shortened by 2 bases and J by 4 bases, with 5 bases between the two germline ends. CDR3 in amino acids: CATSDSPGNTIYF. In DNA form, the CDR3 reads TGTGCCACCAGTGATTCTCCAGGAAACACCATATATTTT.

The chain is built from TRBV20-1 and TRBJ2-1, with D hard to call. Germline CDR1 and CDR2: DFQATT and SNEGSKA (reference sequence). The CDR3 consists of 10 residues. The V end lost 4 bases, the J end lost 8 bases, and 6 bases lay between the germline ends. CDR3 sequence: CSATYYEQFF. In nucleotides, the CDR3 is TGCAGTGCTACCTATTATGAGCAGTTCTTC.

This clonotype was picked up many times. The J gene is TRBJ2-1, the V gene TRBV5-4; 7 bases line up with TRBD1. V shed 1 base and J 2 bases; nucleotides not matched to a gene: 3. Germline V lookup: CDR1 SGHNT, CDR2 YYREEE (reference sequence). The CDR3 has 15 amino acids. DNA of the CDR3: TGTGCCAGCAGCTTGAGTACAGGGGCCTACAATGAGCAGTTCTTC. Its translation is CASSLSTGAYNEQFF.

This chain links TRBV29-1 with TRBJ2-3; the match to TRBD1 covers 9 bases. V dropped 8 bases and J dropped 2; count of bases not matched to a gene: 5. CDR3 length: 13 residues. Per germline, CDR1 SQVTM and CDR2 ANQGSEA. CDR3 sequence (DNA): TGCAGCTTCGGACAGGGGAACACAGATACGCAGTATTTT. This translates into CSFGQGNTDTQYF.

This clonotype was recorded a few times. J is TRBJ1-6 and V is TRBV7-2, with D tentatively TRBD1 (6 bases). This CDR3 spans 14 amino acids. V gave up 2 bases and J gave up 8 bases, with 10 bases separating them. The germline V gene encodes CDR1 SGHTA and CDR2 FQGNSA. CDR3 sequence: CASSLWDTYSPLHF. The CDR3 DNA reads as TGTGCCAGCAGCTTATGGGACACCTATTCACCCCTCCACTTT. The variable domain in full, completed from reference TRBV7-2 and TRBJ1-6, reads GAGVSQSPSNKVTEKGKDVELRCDPISGHTALYWYRQSLGQGLEFLIYFQGNSAPDKSGLPSDRFSAERTGGSVSTLTIQRTQQEDSAVYLCASSLWDTYSPLHFGNGTRLTVT.

V is TRBV4-3 and J is TRBJ2-1, with 7 bases aligning to TRBD2. In germline, CDR1 is LGHNA, CDR2 YSLEER. The CDR3 runs to 14 residues. With V trimmed by 4 bases and J by 5 bases, 5 bases remained unmatched. CDR3 nucleotide sequence: TGCGCCAGCAGCCGACAGCGGGGAGACAATGAGCAGTTCTTC. Translating it yields CASSRQRGDNEQFF.

This clonotype is a singleton in its sample. A read error may account for a junction end that differs from germline. CDR3 protein: CASNSLGRGQVERFF. In nucleotides, the CDR3 is TGTGCCAGCAACTCCTTGGGGCGGGGGCAGGTCGAGCGGTTCTTC. This sequence joins TRBV6-2 or TRBV6-3 and TRBJ2-1; tentatively, D is TRBD2 (7 bases). Germline CDR1 MNHEY, CDR2 SVGEGT. The CDR3 length is 15 residues.

At least ten counts were recorded for this clonotype. CDR3 in amino acids: CSVSRKLSDEQYF. The CDR3 bases are TGCAGCGTTTCACGGAAGTTATCGGACGAGCAGTACTTC. J is TRBJ2-7 and V is TRBV29-1; D gene unclear. The CDR3 has 13 residues. V was trimmed by 5 bases and J by 5 bases, leaving 16 bases between them. CDR1 and CDR2 from the germline V gene are SQVTM and ANQGSEA.

The V and J genes are TRBV6-5 and TRBJ2-5, with D uncertain. The CDR3 is made up of 14 amino acids. Trimming pared 0 bases from V and 11 bases from J, leaving 16 bases between. The V gene's germline CDR1 is MNHEY and CDR2 SVGAGI. Written as DNA, the CDR3 is TGTGCCAGCAGTTACTCCCTCGCAGAGGTTGAGCAGTACTTC. Amino acid sequence: CASSYSLAEVEQYF.

This clonotype has a handful of counts. This may arise from a read error, as a much more abundant clone is one base away. This rearrangement joins TRBV7-2 to TRBJ2-5, with 7 bases identical to TRBD1. The CDR3 length is 14 residues. Germline CDR1 SGHTA, CDR2 FQGNSA. CDR3 coding DNA: TGTGCCAGCAGCTCGGGACAGTTCCAAGAGACCCGGTACTTC. It encodes CASSSGQFQETRYF.